The rows below give T cell receptor beta chains drawn from one sample of a study of graft-versus-host responses after intestinal transplantation. Their target antigens are unknown. Clones were read by immunoSEQ multiplex PCR, and TCRdb kept only the in-frame ones, dropping some. The sample includes 30,000 to 45,000 clones, nearly 95% of them seen just once. The source was unstimulated CD8+ T cells sorted from spleen or lymph node cells, collected before transplant. All receptors come from a human donor who was the organ donor for an intestinal transplant. CDR3s leave out the opening cysteine and the closing phenylalanine or tryptophan. A D gene is named only where the DNA matches it firmly. Where a row states a size, it is once, few, many or the class of an expanded clone; other rows omit it.

d_call: .
clone_size: .
v_call: TRBV27
cdr3_aa: ASSPQGADTQY

d_call: .
clone_size: .
v_call: TRBV7-6
cdr3_aa: ASSLGGTSYEQY

d_call: TRBD2
clone_size: .
v_call: TRBV27
cdr3_aa: ASNHLRDYNYEQY

d_call: .
clone_size: few
v_call: TRBV28
cdr3_aa: ASSFYNEQF

d_call: TRBD2
clone_size: once
v_call: TRBV29-1
cdr3_aa: SVEDLSGSESGELF

d_call: .
clone_size: .
v_call: TRBV5-5
cdr3_aa: ASSFTPSGGNEQF

d_call: .
clone_size: .
v_call: TRBV6-6
cdr3_aa: ASRNLQKAF

d_call: TRBD1
clone_size: .
v_call: TRBV28
cdr3_aa: ASSYGNGDRGIYEQY

d_call: .
clone_size: .
v_call: TRBV18
cdr3_aa: ASSPPSEEETQY

d_call: .
clone_size: .
v_call: TRBV27
cdr3_aa: ASSPGYEQY

d_call: TRBD2
clone_size: .
v_call: TRBV27
cdr3_aa: ASSLGLAGGPYEQY

d_call: .
clone_size: .
v_call: TRBV20-1
cdr3_aa: SAPAGYEQY

d_call: .
clone_size: .
v_call: TRBV27
cdr3_aa: ASRPSGYNEQF

d_call: TRBD2
clone_size: .
v_call: TRBV14
cdr3_aa: ASSQLGTSGRPYEQY

d_call: TRBD1
clone_size: once
v_call: TRBV7-8
cdr3_aa: ASSVTGPYEQY

d_call: .
clone_size: .
v_call: TRBV2
cdr3_aa: ASSPLFEVLNTEAF

d_call: TRBD2
clone_size: .
v_call: TRBV10-2
cdr3_aa: ATHSGREADTQY

d_call: .
clone_size: .
v_call: TRBV6-5
cdr3_aa: ASSYSLWGDSDTQY

d_call: TRBD1
clone_size: .
v_call: TRBV7-6
cdr3_aa: ASSYVPGQGEYEQY

d_call: .
clone_size: once
v_call: TRBV11-3
cdr3_aa: ASSLRQGGHGELF

d_call: .
clone_size: .
v_call: TRBV5-1
cdr3_aa: ASSPDRYEQY

d_call: TRBD1
clone_size: .
v_call: TRBV10-3
cdr3_aa: AISESGGQGLGYT

d_call: TRBD1
clone_size: .
v_call: TRBV5-1
cdr3_aa: ASSPRPGGGHYNEQF

d_call: .
clone_size: .
v_call: TRBV15
cdr3_aa: ATSRGRDPYNEQF